The 8 T cell receptor beta chains below all came from one sample that was sequenced in a study of blood T cells in healthy people across ages. The authors ran a second PCR of roughly 6 to 11 cycles using a sample-barcoded 5' primer and a J-beta primer mix. Via MiXCR, TCRdb re-called the 5' RACE reads, giving one row per CDR3 protein. Here the sample spans approximately 850,000 distinct CDR3 sequences, roughly 64% being singletons. Sequenced material: blood. The receptors were gathered from a young man in good health.

To note about this clonotype: A much larger clone lies a single base off, so this may be a read error. The chain recombines TRBV7-6 with TRBJ2-7; D call uncertain. Trimming removed 7 bases from V and 4 bases from J, with 14 bases in between. The CDR3 is 13 residues long. Germline lookup yields CDR1 SGHVS and CDR2 FNYEAQ. The CDR3 DNA reads as TGTGCCAGCAACGCCAACACAGAGTACGAGCAGTACTTC. Amino acids: CASNANTEYEQYF.

The CDR3 region is CSASQEFRLAGNEQYF. CDR3 DNA sequence: TGCAGTGCTTCACAGGAGTTCCGACTAGCGGGGAACGAGCAGTACTTC. This chain connects TRBV20-1 to TRBJ2-4; TRBD2 aligns across 11 bases. With the DNA end fitting TRBJ2-7 better, the J assignment may be wrong. The germline CDR1 and CDR2 sequences are DFQATT and SNEGSKA (reference sequence). This CDR3 comprises 16 residues.

The genes are TRBV6-1 and TRBJ2-5; D call uncertain. Trimming cost V 4 bases and J 5 bases, with 14 bases left between them. The germline gives CDR1 MNHNS, CDR2 SASEGT. This CDR3 has 14 amino acids. CDR3 in DNA: TGTGCCAGCAGTGCCTGGTACATTGGCGAGACCCAGTACTTC. Protein product: CASSAWYIGETQYF.

V is TRBV20-1 and J is TRBJ2-2, with D possibly being TRBD1 or TRBD2 (8 bases each). The germline CDR1 and CDR2 sequences are DFQATT and SNEGSKA (reference sequence). Trimming removed 0 bases at V and 1 base at J, with 12 bases between. The CDR3 runs to 16 residues. The CDR3 region has the DNA TGCAGTGCTAGAGATAGCGGGACAGGGAACACCGGGGAGCTGTTTTTT. Amino acid sequence: CSARDSGTGNTGELFF.

This clonotype was seen only once. This chain links TRBV28 with TRBJ2-6; 8 bases agree with TRBD1. The CDR3 contains 17 residues. Germline assignment: CDR1 MDHEN and CDR2 SYDVKM. Trimming cost V 6 bases and J 2 bases; bases outside gene matches: 9. The CDR3 is CASSSGDRPTGANVLTF. Written as DNA, the CDR3 is TGTGCCAGCAGCTCCGGGGACAGGCCAACTGGGGCCAACGTCCTGACTTTC.

The CDR3 region is CASSPKMDREFYGYTF. CDR3 in DNA: TGTGCCAGCAGCCCCAAAATGGACAGGGAGTTTTATGGCTACACCTTC. V and J are TRBV6-5 and TRBJ1-2, with 8 positions matching TRBD1. Germline assignment: CDR1 MNHEY and CDR2 SVGAGI. With 6 bases clipped from V and 5 bases from J, the junction kept 14 bases outside the gene matches. The CDR3 is 16 residues long.

This chain connects TRBV5-1 to TRBJ2-4; 10 bases match TRBD1. The J call may be faulty, since TRBJ2-7 better matches the DNA end. Germline values: CDR1 SGHRS, CDR2 YFSETQ. The CDR3 consists of 19 residues. CDR3: CASSGVEGQGSMVASEQYF. The CDR3 nucleotides read TGCGCCAGCAGCGGAGTTGAGGGACAGGGGTCGATGGTCGCCTCCGAGCAGTACTTC.

The chain couples TRBV7-2 to TRBJ2-7, with D maybe TRBD1 (5 bases). The CDR3 is made up of 16 amino acids. Trimming stripped 1 base from V and 2 bases from J, with 15 bases between. Germline V lookup: CDR1 SGHTA, CDR2 FQGNSA. The CDR3 DNA sequence: TGTGCCAGCAGCTTAGGGTTTAGGACACCCGCCTACGAGCAGTACTTC. It yields the protein CASSLGFRTPAYEQYF.